This is a list of T cell receptor beta chains from one sample in a study of spatial heterogeneity in lung cancer. TCRdb passed the 5' RACE reads through MiXCR, listing each CDR3 protein once. The sample shows around 41,000 distinct CDR3 sequences, approximately 6.8% of them seen only once. The source material was PBMCs, sampled at surgery. These receptors all come from a female donor with early-stage non-small cell lung cancer. Both conserved end residues are part of each CDR3. Each record gives: J gene, clone size, V gene, CDR3 length, D gene, CDR3 DNA, CDR3 protein. The D gene is left open where the match is weak. Not all rows give a size; the values are once, few, many and, for expanded clones, a class.

TRBJ2-7	NA	TRBV14	13	TRBD1	TGTGCCAGCAGCCAAGGGGACAGGGAGGAAAGGCATTTC	CASSQGDREERHF
TRBJ1-5	many	TRBV12-3/TRBV12-4	15	NA	TGTGCCAGCAGCTACAGAGCGAGGGGAAATCAGCCCCAGCATTTT	CASSYRARGNQPQHF
TRBJ2-1	NA	TRBV12-3/TRBV12-4	14	TRBD2	TGTGCCAGCGCGAGCGGGGGGTCCTACAATGAGCAGTTCTTC	CASASGGSYNEQFF
TRBJ2-4	many	TRBV6-6	13	NA	TGTGCCAGCAGTTACCGGCCTTGGGACATTCAGTACTTC	CASSYRPWDIQYF
TRBJ2-7	many	TRBV7-9	14	NA	TGTGCCAGCAGCTTACACTCAGGGACCTACGAGCAGTACTTC	CASSLHSGTYEQYF
TRBJ1-6	once	TRBV2	11	NA	TGTGCCAGCAGTCCGGGGAGTCCCCTCCACTTT	CASSPGSPLHF
TRBJ2-2	many	TRBV4-2	17	TRBD2	TGTGCCAGCAGCCACCCTAGCGGGGGACTGAACACCGGGGAGCTGTTTTTT	CASSHPSGGLNTGELFF
TRBJ2-7	NA	TRBV19	13	NA	TGTGCCAGTAGTGCCAAGGCGACCTACGAGCAGTACTTC	CASSAKATYEQYF
TRBJ1-3	NA	TRBV6-5	18	TRBD1	TGTGCCAGCAGTTTCCGGACAGGTAGTTCGTCCTCTGGAAACACCATATATTTT	CASSFRTGSSSSGNTIYF
TRBJ1-3	few	TRBV9	15	NA	TGTGCCAGCAGCACCAACTTGAGGGGTGGAAACACCATATATTTT	CASSTNLRGGNTIYF
TRBJ2-3	many	TRBV20-1	13	NA	TGCAGTGCTAGAGTCCCGGACCCAGATACGCAGTATTTT	CSARVPDPDTQYF
TRBJ1-1	many	TRBV5-1	14	NA	TGCGCCAGCAGCTTGGGCACAGTCGCCTTTGAAGCTTTCTTT	CASSLGTVAFEAFF
TRBJ2-2	many	TRBV28	11	NA	TGTGCCAGCAGTTTTGCCGGGGAGCTGTTTTTT	CASSFAGELFF
TRBJ2-5	few	TRBV7-9	14	TRBD2	TGTGCCAGCAGCTTAGGGTCTAGCGGGCCTACCCAGTACTTC	CASSLGSSGPTQYF
TRBJ2-7	NA	TRBV3-1	16	NA	TGTGCCAGCAGCCGACCAATCGTTGGGGGCACCTACGAGCAGTACTTC	CASSRPIVGGTYEQYF
TRBJ2-5	many	TRBV12-3/TRBV12-4	15	NA	TGTGCCAGCAGCCCGGCCAGCTCCCTAGTGGGGACCCAGTACTTC	CASSPASSLVGTQYF
TRBJ1-2	many	TRBV3-1	15	NA	TGTGCCAGCAGCCAAATTACAGCGAAGTCCTATGGCTACACCTTC	CASSQITAKSYGYTF
TRBJ2-3	few	TRBV12-3/TRBV12-4	15	NA	TGTGCCAGCAAAACTGGGGGGCGTACCACAGATACGCAGTATTTT	CASKTGGRTTDTQYF
TRBJ2-3	many	TRBV11-2	13	NA	TGTGCCAGCCTACTTAGCGGTGGGGATACGCAGTATTTT	CASLLSGGDTQYF
TRBJ2-7	NA	TRBV11-2	15	NA	TGTGCCAGCAGCTTAATCAAATCAGGCGCTGACGAGCAGTACTTC	CASSLIKSGADEQYF
TRBJ2-3	many	TRBV23-1	16	NA	TGCGCCAGCAGCCCCTGGGCCCTGCGAGAGTCGGATACGCAGTATTTT	CASSPWALRESDTQYF
TRBJ2-6	NA	TRBV6-1	17	NA	TGTGCCAGCAGACAAGACAGGTTAACCTCTGGGGCCAACGTCCTGACTTTC	CASRQDRLTSGANVLTF
TRBJ1-1	many	TRBV5-1	15	TRBD1	TGCGCCAGCAGTGGTCGGACAGGGAGGAGGACTGAAGCTTTCTTT	CASSGRTGRRTEAFF
TRBJ2-7	NA	TRBV12-3/TRBV12-4	14	NA	TGTGCCAGCAGTTTAGCGGGGCCCTCCTACGAGCAGTACTTC	CASSLAGPSYEQYF
TRBJ2-3	many	TRBV7-9	16	TRBD1	TGTGCCAGCAGCACGACAGGGGGCGATTTTACAGATACGCAGTATTTT	CASSTTGGDFTDTQYF
TRBJ1-6	many	TRBV10-3	17	TRBD1	TGTGCCATCAGTGCCTCGTCGACAGGGCTCGATAATTCACCCCTCCACTTT	CAISASSTGLDNSPLHF
TRBJ2-2	many	TRBV27	15	TRBD2	TGTGCCAGCAGTTTATCAAGTCTAGCGGGGGTGAAGTTGTTTTTT	CASSLSSLAGVKLFF